Following are 17 T cell receptor beta chains from one sample sequenced in a study of control samples from healthy donors and cancer patients. Assay: immunoSEQ multiplex PCR; the TCRdb copy retains only in-frame clones and omits some. Of 90,000 to 150,000 clones detected, approximately 88% appear once; the ten largest clones hold roughly 3.3%. The sequencing input was blood. The receptors shown here come from a man aged 35 to 55 in good health.

The chain employs TRBV5-1 and TRBJ1-4; 9 bases are shared with TRBD1. Germline V gene data show CDR1 as SGHRS and CDR2 as YFSETQ. The CDR3 is made up of 14 amino acids. V shed 4 bases and J 6 bases; nucleotides not matched to a gene: 4. The CDR3: CASSEGQGYEKLFF. In DNA form, the CDR3 reads TGCGCCAGCAGCGAGGGACAGGGTTATGAAAAACTGTTTTTT. Full variable domain (missing parts from reference TRBV5-1 and TRBJ1-4): KAGVTQTPRYLIKTRGQQVTLSCSPISGHRSVSWYQQTPGQGLQFLFEYFSETQRNKGNFPGRFSGRQFSNSRSEMNVSTLELGDSALYLCASSEGQGYEKLFFGSGTQLSVL.

The J gene is TRBJ2-3, the V gene TRBV13; 12 bases are a match to TRBD2. Trimming at V came to 5 bases and at J to 4 bases, leaving 4 bases not matched to a gene. From germline, CDR1 is PRHDT and CDR2 FYEKMQ (reference sequence). The CDR3 spans 15 residues. CDR3 nucleotide sequence: TGTGCCAGCAGCCTGACTAGCGGGGGCGCAGATACGCAGTATTTT. Amino acid sequence: CASSLTSGGADTQYF.

This clone has only one observation. The chain carries TRBV14 and TRBJ1-4, with D possibly being TRBD1 (6 bases). V was clipped by 4 bases and J by 4 bases, with 13 bases between them. Germline CDR1 reads SGHDN; CDR2 reads FVKESK. The CDR3 extends over 15 amino acids. CDR3 in amino acids: CASSLSRGRNEKLFF. The CDR3 bases are TGTGCCAGCAGCCTCTCTCGGGGGCGTAATGAAAAACTGTTTTTT.

This chain joins TRBV6-4 and TRBJ2-7; 12 nucleotides align to TRBD2. Per germline, CDR1 MRHNA and CDR2 SNTAGT. The CDR3 consists of 14 residues. With 9 bases clipped from V and 4 bases from J, the junction kept 7 bases outside the gene matches. This CDR3 is CASSRTSGDYEQYF. The CDR3 DNA follows: TGTGCCAGTTCTAGGACTAGCGGGGATTACGAGCAGTACTTC.

This clone has only one observation. An end of the junction does not agree with germline; a read error may underlie this. Other DNA variants within this sample encode the same CDR3. CDR3 bases: TGTGCCAGCAGTCCCATTACCGCGACAGGGCCAACGAATCAACCCCAGCATTTT. This sequence encodes CASSPITATGPTNQPQHF. The rearrangement uses TRBV2 and TRBJ1-5; TRBD1 matches 7 bases. The CDR3 runs 18 residues. Germline loops: CDR1 SNHLY, CDR2 FYNNEI.

The V gene is TRBV4-3, the J gene TRBJ1-2; the match to TRBD1 covers 7 bases. This CDR3 has 15 amino acids. Germline CDR1 and CDR2: LGHNA and YSLEER. The V gene end was trimmed by 7 bases and the J gene end by 3 bases; junction bases not matched to a gene: 11. For the CDR3, the DNA is TGCGCCAGCACCGAGGGAAGGGGGCTCCACTATGGCTACACCTTC. This translates into CASTEGRGLHYGYTF.

This clone occurred a few times. The gene calls are TRBV30 and TRBJ1-5, with TRBD1 identical over 7 bases. The CDR3 consists of 13 residues. The V gene end was trimmed by 2 bases and the J gene end by 5 bases; junction bases not matched to a gene: 3. Germline assignment: CDR1 GTSNPN and CDR2 SVGIG (reference sequence). The CDR3: CAWSITGDQPQHF. The CDR3 DNA follows: TGTGCCTGGAGTATTACAGGGGATCAGCCCCAGCATTTT.

This chain joins TRBV5-6 and TRBJ2-7; D not certain. The CDR3 loop spans 13 amino acids. With 0 bases removed from V and 2 bases from J, the gap between germline ends came to 6 bases. Germline CDR1 SGHDT, CDR2 YYEEEE. The CDR3 nucleotides are TGTGCCAGCAGCTTGGGCGGAACCTACGAGCAGTACTTC. It yields the protein CASSLGGTYEQYF.

This CDR3 is CASSDSTGASTDTQYF. The CDR3 DNA follows: TGTGCCAGCAGCGACTCCACAGGGGCGAGCACAGATACGCAGTATTTT. This rearrangement joins TRBV7-3 to TRBJ2-3; TRBD1 matches 7 bases. With V trimmed by 5 bases and J by 0 bases, 8 bases remained unmatched. Germline CDR1 is SGHTA and CDR2 is FQGTGA. The CDR3 consists of 16 residues.

The chain recombines TRBV4-1 with TRBJ1-4; TRBD1 is a possible D gene (5 bases). This CDR3 contains 16 residues. Trimming took off 4 bases at V and 0 bases at J, with 12 bases between the two ends. The germline V gene has CDR1 MGHRA and CDR2 YSYEKL. CDR3 DNA sequence: TGCGCCAGCAGCCCAGGGTCGTTGGCAACTAATGAAAAACTGTTTTTT. Protein sequence: CASSPGSLATNEKLFF.

The chain employs TRBV6-1 and TRBJ2-7; 7 bases fit TRBD2. Germline trimming cut 1 base from V and 4 bases from J; bases unmatched to any gene: 10. The germline V gene encodes CDR1 MNHNS and CDR2 SASEGT. The CDR3 contains 16 residues. The CDR3 DNA reads TGTGCCAGCAGTGAAGAACGTGCGGGGGACGGGTACGAGCAGTACTTC. Translation gives CASSEERAGDGYEQYF.

The chain couples TRBV27 to TRBJ2-5, with a weak D call TRBD1 (6 bases). The CDR3 sequence is 16 residues long. Trimming stripped 4 bases from V and 4 bases from J, with 19 bases between. CDR1 MNHEY and CDR2 SMNVEV come from the germline V gene (reference sequence). The CDR3 region has the DNA TGTGCCAGCAGTTCACACTGGGGGACAAAGGGAGAGACCCAGTACTTC. Translated, it gives CASSSHWGTKGETQYF.

The DNA of the CDR3 is TGTGCCAGCTCACCAAGGTCAGAAAGCACTGAAGCTTTCTTT. As protein: CASSPRSESTEAFF. This rearrangement joins TRBV18 to TRBJ1-1, with D uncertain. This CDR3 has 14 residues. V was clipped by 2 bases and J by 4 bases, with 11 bases between them. Looked up from germline, CDR1 is KGHSH and CDR2 is LQKENI.

This chain uses TRBV12-3 or TRBV12-4 with TRBJ1-5; D ambiguous. The germline V and J ends were trimmed by 3 bases and 5 bases, with 8 bases remaining between them. The CDR3 has 13 amino acids. The CDR3 protein is CASSFRADQPQHF. The CDR3 DNA reads as TGTGCCAGCAGTTTCCGCGCGGATCAGCCCCAGCATTTT.

The genes are TRBV5-1 and TRBJ2-5, with D possibly matching TRBD2 (6 bases). The CDR3 has 15 residues. V lost 0 bases and J 3 bases, leaving 12 bases between the germline ends. Germline CDR1 and CDR2: SGHRS and YFSETQ. The CDR3 protein is CASSLAGGEEETQYF. The CDR3 DNA is TGCGCCAGCAGCTTGGCCGGCGGGGAGGAAGAGACCCAGTACTTC. The whole variable domain, remainder taken from reference TRBV5-1 and TRBJ2-5, is KAGVTQTPRYLIKTRGQQVTLSCSPISGHRSVSWYQQTPGQGLQFLFEYFSETQRNKGNFPGRFSGRQFSNSRSEMNVSTLELGDSALYLCASSLAGGEEETQYFGPGTRLLVL.

This chain connects TRBV19 to TRBJ1-2; tentatively, D is TRBD1 (5 bases). Germline lookup yields CDR1 LNHDA and CDR2 SQIVND (reference sequence). The length of the CDR3 is 16 residues. V gave up 5 bases and J gave up 1 base, with 17 bases separating them. The CDR3 sequence is CASSPLGGEGNYGYTF. In DNA form, the CDR3 reads TGTGCCAGTAGTCCCCTCGGGGGAGAAGGTAACTATGGCTACACCTTC.

This rearrangement joins TRBV5-1 to TRBJ1-1; D unresolved. This CDR3 has 12 amino acids. Germline V CDR1 and CDR2: SGHRS, YFSETQ. Trimming shortened V by 1 base and J by 8 bases, and 9 bases separated the two germline ends. CDR3 nucleotide sequence: TGCGCCAGCAGCTTGCCAGCAGCCGAAGCTTTCTTT. This sequence encodes CASSLPAAEAFF.